This T cell receptor (beta chain) derives from a study of cytotoxic CD8 clonotypes in ibrutinib-treated CLL. About this clone itself: The antigen remains undetermined.

Germline-derived CDR1 and CDR2 are MDHEN and SYDVKM. V dropped 3 bases and J dropped 4 bases, with 9 bases sitting between them. The CDR3 is 14 amino acids. Target depth was 1 in 200,000 to 1 in 1 million T cells, about 10x per clonotype. Measured with immunoSEQ multiplex PCR; TCRdb has only the in-frame clones, and not every one. The table records 100,000 to 150,000 clones, around 85% of them present only once. Study outcomes and limitations: Pretreatment clonality was elevated relative to age-matched healthy donors and paralleled circulating CD8+ T-cell counts.

Material: PBMCs, obtained after 24 months of ibrutinib treatment. This clonotype was obtained from a human donor with chronic lymphocytic leukemia. This chain connects TRBV28 to TRBJ2-2; D is ambiguous. CDR3 protein: CASSFSRSTGELFF. As DNA, the CDR3 is TGTGCCAGCAGTTTCTCCAGGAGCACCGGGGAGCTGTTTTTT.